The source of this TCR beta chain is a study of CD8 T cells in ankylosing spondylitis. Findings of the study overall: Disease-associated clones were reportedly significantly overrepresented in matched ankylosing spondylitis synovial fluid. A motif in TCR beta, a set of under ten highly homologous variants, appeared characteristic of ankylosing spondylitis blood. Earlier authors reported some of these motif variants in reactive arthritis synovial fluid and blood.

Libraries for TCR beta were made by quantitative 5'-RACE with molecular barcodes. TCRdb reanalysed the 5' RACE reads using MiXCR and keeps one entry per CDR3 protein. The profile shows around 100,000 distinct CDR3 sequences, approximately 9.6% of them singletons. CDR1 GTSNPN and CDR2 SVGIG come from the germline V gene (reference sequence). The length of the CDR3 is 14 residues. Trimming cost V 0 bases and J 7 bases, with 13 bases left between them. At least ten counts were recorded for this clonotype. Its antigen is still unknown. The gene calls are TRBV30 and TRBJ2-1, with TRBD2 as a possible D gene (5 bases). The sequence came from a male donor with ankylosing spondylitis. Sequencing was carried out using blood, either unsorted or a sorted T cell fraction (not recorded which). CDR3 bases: TGTGCCTGGAGTGTAGGTGGGCGAGGGAATGAGCAGTTCTTC. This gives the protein CAWSVGGRGNEQFF.